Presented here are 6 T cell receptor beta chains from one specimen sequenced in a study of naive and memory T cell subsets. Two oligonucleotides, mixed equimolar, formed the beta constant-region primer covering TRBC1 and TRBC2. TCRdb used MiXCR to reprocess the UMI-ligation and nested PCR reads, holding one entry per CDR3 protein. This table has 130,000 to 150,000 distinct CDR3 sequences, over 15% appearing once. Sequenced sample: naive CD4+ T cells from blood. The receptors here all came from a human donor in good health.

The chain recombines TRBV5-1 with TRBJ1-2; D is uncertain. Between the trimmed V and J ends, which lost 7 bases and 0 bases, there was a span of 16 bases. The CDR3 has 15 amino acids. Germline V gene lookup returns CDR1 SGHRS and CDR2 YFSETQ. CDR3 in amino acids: CASADPRETNYGYTF. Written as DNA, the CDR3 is TGCGCCAGCGCAGACCCCAGAGAAACTAACTATGGCTACACCTTC.

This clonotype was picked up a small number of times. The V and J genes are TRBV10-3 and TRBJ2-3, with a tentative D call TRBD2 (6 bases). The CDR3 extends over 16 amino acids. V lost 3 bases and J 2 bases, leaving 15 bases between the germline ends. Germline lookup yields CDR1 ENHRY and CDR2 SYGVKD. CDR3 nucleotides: TGTGCCATCAGTGATCGGGACTCCGGGCCCACAGATACGCAGTATTTT. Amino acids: CAISDRDSGPTDTQYF.

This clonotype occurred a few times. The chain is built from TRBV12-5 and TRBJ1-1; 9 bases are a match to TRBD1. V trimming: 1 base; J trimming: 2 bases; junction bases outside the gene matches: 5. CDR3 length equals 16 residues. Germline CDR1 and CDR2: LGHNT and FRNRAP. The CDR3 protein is CASGLATGGSNTEAFF. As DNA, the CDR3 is TGTGCTAGTGGTTTGGCAACAGGGGGCTCTAACACTGAAGCTTTCTTT.

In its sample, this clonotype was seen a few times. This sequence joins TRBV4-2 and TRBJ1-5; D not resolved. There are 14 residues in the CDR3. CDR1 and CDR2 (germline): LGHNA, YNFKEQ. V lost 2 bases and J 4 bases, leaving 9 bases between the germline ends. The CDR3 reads CASSQLAGNQPQHF. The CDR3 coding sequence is TGTGCCAGCAGCCAATTAGCGGGTAATCAGCCCCAGCATTTT.

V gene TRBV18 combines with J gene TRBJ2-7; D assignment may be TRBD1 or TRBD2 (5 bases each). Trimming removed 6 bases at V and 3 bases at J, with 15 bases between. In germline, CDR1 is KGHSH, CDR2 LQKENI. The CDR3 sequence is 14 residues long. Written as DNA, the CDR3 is TGTGCCAGCTCTCCCGGGACGGACGTCTACGAGCAGTACTTC. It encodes CASSPGTDVYEQYF.

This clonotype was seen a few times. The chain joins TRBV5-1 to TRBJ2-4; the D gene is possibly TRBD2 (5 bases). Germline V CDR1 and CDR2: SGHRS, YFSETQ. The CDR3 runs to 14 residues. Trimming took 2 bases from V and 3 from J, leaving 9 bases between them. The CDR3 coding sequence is TGCGCCAGCAGCTTTGAGGGCGGCAAAAACATTCAGTACTTC. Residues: CASSFEGGKNIQYF.